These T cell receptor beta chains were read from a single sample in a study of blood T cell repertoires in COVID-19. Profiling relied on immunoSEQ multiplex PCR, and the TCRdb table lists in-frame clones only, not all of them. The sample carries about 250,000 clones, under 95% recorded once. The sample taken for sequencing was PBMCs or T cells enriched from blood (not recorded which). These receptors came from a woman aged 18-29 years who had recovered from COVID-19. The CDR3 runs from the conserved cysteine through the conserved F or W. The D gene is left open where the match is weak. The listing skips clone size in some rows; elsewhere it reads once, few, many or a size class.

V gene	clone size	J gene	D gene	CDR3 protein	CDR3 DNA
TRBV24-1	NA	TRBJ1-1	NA	CATSDSRARVGTEAFF	TGTGCCACCAGTGACTCACGGGCCAGGGTGGGCACTGAAGCTTTCTTT
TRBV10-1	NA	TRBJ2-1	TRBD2	CASSGSAWASGSNEQFF	TGCGCCAGCAGTGGTTCTGCGTGGGCTAGCGGGAGTAATGAGCAGTTCTTC
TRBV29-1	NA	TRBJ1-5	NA	CSVLPDIGGPQHF	TGCAGCGTTCTTCCGGACATCGGCGGCCCCCAGCATTTT
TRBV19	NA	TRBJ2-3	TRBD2	CASSIAGLALSTDTQYF	TGTGCCAGTAGTATAGCAGGACTAGCCCTTAGCACAGATACGCAGTATTTT
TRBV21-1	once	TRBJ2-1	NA	CASSKKFDRYYPGGNEQFF	TGTGCCAGCAGCAAAAAATTTGACCGCTATTACCCCGGGGGCAATGAGCAGTTCTTC
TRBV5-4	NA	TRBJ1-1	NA	CASSSDSLNTEAFF	TGTGCCAGCAGCTCGGACAGCTTGAACACTGAAGCTTTCTTT
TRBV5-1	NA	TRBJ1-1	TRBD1	CASSLAGTGMNTEAFF	TGCGCCAGCAGCTTGGCCGGGACAGGGATGAACACTGAAGCTTTCTTT
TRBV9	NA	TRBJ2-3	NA	CASSVATTSLHSTDTQYF	TGTGCCAGCAGCGTAGCGACGACTTCGCTGCATAGCACAGATACGCAGTATTTT
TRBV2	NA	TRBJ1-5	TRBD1	CASSEGGQGGQPQHF	TGTGCCAGCAGTGAAGGGGGACAGGGGGGACAGCCCCAGCATTTT
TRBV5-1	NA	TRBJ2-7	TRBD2	CASSQIAGESYEQYF	TGCGCCAGCAGCCAGATAGCGGGGGAGTCCTACGAGCAGTACTTC
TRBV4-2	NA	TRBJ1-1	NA	CASSPSGGGGAFF	TGTGCCAGCAGCCCCAGCGGGGGCGGCGGAGCTTTCTTT
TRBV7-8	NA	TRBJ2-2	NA	CASSAQVTGELFF	TGTGCCAGCAGCGCCCAGGTTACCGGGGAGCTGTTTTTT
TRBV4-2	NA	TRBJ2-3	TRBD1	CASSQEGQGQDTQYF	TGTGCCAGCAGCCAAGAGGGACAGGGACAAGATACGCAGTATTTT
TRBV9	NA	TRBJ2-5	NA	CASSESPSRETQYF	TGTGCCAGCAGCGAGTCCCCCTCGCGGGAGACCCAGTACTTC
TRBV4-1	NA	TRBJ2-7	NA	CASSPRRSRYEQYF	TGCGCCAGCAGCCCCCGGAGGAGTCGGTACGAGCAGTACTTC
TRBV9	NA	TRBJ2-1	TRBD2	CASSSTSGGRGEQFF	TGTGCCAGCAGCTCCACTAGCGGGGGGCGGGGTGAGCAGTTCTTC
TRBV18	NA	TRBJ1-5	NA	CASSPGAGFQPQHF	TGTGCCAGCTCACCAGGCGCCGGGTTTCAGCCCCAGCATTTT
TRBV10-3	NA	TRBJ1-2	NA	CAIRRDSNYGYTF	TGTGCCATCAGGAGGGACTCTAACTATGGCTACACCTTC
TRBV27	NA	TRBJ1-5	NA	CASSPTDQPQHF	TGTGCCAGCAGTCCGACAGATCAGCCCCAGCATTTT
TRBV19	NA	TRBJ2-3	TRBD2	CASSIPRRGGDTQYF	TGTGCCAGTAGTATCCCAAGGCGGGGGGGAGATACGCAGTATTTT
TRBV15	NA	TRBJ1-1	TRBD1	CATSRGLPGQGLVEAFF	TGTGCCACCAGCAGAGGCCTACCGGGACAGGGGCTTGTTGAAGCTTTCTTT
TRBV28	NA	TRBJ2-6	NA	CASSLTGTGSTGANVLTF	TGTGCCAGCAGTTTGACGGGAACGGGGTCTACTGGGGCCAACGTCCTGACTTTC
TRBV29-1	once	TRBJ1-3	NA	CSVATGDGNTIYF	TGCAGCGTTGCGACAGGCGACGGAAACACCATATATTTT
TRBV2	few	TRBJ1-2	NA	CASSEGWGVYGYTF	TGTGCCAGCAGCGAAGGGTGGGGGGTTTATGGCTACACCTTC
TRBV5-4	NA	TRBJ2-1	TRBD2	CASSPPGTRGNEQFF	TGTGCCAGCAGCCCCCCCGGGACTAGGGGCAATGAGCAGTTCTTC
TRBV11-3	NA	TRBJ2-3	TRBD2	CASSGTSGGGTQYF	TGTGCCAGCTCCGGGACTAGCGGCGGGGGTACGCAGTATTTT
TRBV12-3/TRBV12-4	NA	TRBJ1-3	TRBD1	CASSLTGVDTIYF	TGTGCCAGCAGTTTAACAGGGGTGGACACCATATATTTT
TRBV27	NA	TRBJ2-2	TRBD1	CASRTGSTGELFF	TGTGCCAGCAGGACAGGGAGTACCGGGGAGCTGTTTTTT
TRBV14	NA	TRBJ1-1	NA	CASSPKPNTEAFF	TGTGCCAGCAGTCCTAAACCGAACACTGAAGCTTTCTTT
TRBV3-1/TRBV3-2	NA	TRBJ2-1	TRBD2	CASSQAGRDEQFF	TGTGCCAGCAGCCAAGCGGGGAGGGATGAGCAGTTCTTC
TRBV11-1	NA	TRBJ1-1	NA	CASSPRGYNTEAFF	TGTGCCAGCAGCCCAAGGGGCTACAACACTGAAGCTTTCTTT
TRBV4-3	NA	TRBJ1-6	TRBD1	CASSQDVQGSASPLHF	TGCGCCAGCAGCCAAGACGTACAGGGGTCAGCCTCACCCCTCCACTTT
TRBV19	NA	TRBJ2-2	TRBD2	CASSIDGTSAGELFF	TGTGCCAGTAGTATAGACGGGACTAGCGCGGGGGAGCTGTTTTTT
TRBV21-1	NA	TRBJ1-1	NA	CASSRHRGSTEAFF	TGTGCCAGCAGCAGACACAGGGGGAGCACTGAAGCTTTCTTT
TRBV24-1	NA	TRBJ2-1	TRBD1	CATSDLRGPYNEQFF	TGTGCCACCAGTGATTTGAGGGGGCCCTACAATGAGCAGTTCTTC
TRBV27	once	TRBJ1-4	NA	CASSGYSDEKLFF	TGTGCCAGCAGTGGGTATAGCGATGAAAAACTGTTTTTT
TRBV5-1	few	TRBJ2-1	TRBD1	CASSAQSGTGPFNEQFF	TGCGCCAGCAGCGCCCAATCCGGGACAGGGCCCTTCAATGAGCAGTTCTTC
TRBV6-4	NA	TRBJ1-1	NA	CASSQRLNTEAFF	TGTGCCAGCAGCCAGCGATTGAACACTGAAGCTTTCTTT
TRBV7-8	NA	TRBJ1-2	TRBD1	CASSPSGQGLYGYTF	TGTGCCAGCAGCCCCTCCGGACAGGGCCTCTATGGCTACACCTTC
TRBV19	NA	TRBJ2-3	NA	CASSRDSPVDTQYF	TGTGCCAGTAGCCGGGATAGCCCGGTTGATACGCAGTATTTT
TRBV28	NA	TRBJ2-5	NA	CASSLQDSAQETQYF	TGTGCCAGCAGCCTACAGGACAGCGCCCAAGAGACCCAGTACTTC
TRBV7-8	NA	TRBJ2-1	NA	CASTTRRGYNEQFF	TGTGCCAGCACCACCCGACGGGGATACAATGAGCAGTTCTTC